This T cell receptor beta chain is from a study of cytomegalovirus exposure and HLA in healthy donors. About the research overall: Genotyping of roughly 400 donors showed that around 81% belonged to the Caucasian-associated ancestry cluster. Broader study findings: Productive status was seen about 87% or about 30% of the time for most TCR beta V segments in an earlier analysis. In vitro assays verified that a few CMV-associated chains recognized CMV antigens specifically.

The germline V gene encodes CDR1 SGHTA and CDR2 FQGNSA. This CDR3 is built from 14 residues. V lost 4 bases and J 10 bases, leaving 14 bases between the germline ends. This clone was recorded once. The antigen is not known. With 60 Vbeta and 13 Jbeta primers, the PCR was carried out. Clones were sequenced by immunoSEQ multiplex PCR, and TCRdb holds only the in-frame ones, with some missing. The sample includes around 100,000 clones, about three quarters of them seen just once. V is TRBV7-2 and J is TRBJ1-6, with D possibly being TRBD1 (5 bases). Material for sequencing was PBMCs. The sequence derives from a female donor in good health and CMV-seropositive. Here the CDR3 DNA reads TGTGCCAGCAGCTCCGGGACGGGGAGGTCACCCCTCCACTTT. Translated, it gives CASSSGTGRSPLHF.